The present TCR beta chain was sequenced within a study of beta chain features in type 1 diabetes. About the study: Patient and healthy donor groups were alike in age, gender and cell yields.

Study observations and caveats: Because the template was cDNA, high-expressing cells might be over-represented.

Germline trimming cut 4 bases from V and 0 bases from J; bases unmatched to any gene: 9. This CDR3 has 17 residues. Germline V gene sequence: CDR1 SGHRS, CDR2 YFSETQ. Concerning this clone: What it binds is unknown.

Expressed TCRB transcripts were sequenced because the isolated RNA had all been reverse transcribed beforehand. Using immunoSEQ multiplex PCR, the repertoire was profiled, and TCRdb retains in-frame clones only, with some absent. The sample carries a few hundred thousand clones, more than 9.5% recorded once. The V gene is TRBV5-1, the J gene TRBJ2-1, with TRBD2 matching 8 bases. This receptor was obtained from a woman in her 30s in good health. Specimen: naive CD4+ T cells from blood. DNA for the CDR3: TGCGCCAGCAGCCGCGGGACGGGAGGGGGCTCCTACAATGAGCAGTTCTTC. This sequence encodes CASSRGTGGGSYNEQFF.